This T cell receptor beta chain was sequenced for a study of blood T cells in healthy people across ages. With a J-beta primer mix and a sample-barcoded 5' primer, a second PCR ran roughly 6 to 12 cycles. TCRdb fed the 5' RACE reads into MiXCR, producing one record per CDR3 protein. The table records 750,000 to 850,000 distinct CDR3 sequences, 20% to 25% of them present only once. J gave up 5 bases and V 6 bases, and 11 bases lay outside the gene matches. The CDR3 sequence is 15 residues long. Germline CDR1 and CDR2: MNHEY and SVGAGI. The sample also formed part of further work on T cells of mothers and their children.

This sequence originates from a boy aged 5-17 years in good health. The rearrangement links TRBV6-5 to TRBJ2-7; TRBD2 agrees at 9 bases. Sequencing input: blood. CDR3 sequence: CASRPGLASNHEQYF. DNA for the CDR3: TGTGCCAGCAGACCCGGACTAGCGAGTAATCACGAGCAGTACTTC.